Listed below are T cell receptor beta chains from one sample, sequenced in a study of blood T cells in healthy people across ages. Each CDR3 protein is one row after TCRdb ran MiXCR on the 5' RACE reads. The sample contains some 370,000 distinct CDR3 sequences, about 49% of which appear only once. The sample comprised blood. The receptors come from a man aged 55 to 69 in good health. Both conserved end residues are part of each CDR3. D genes are given only for firm matches. Rows may omit the clone size; those that give it use once, few, many or a size class.

d_call	cdr3_length	j_call	v_call	clone_size	cdr3_aa	cdr3_nt
.	14	TRBJ2-7	TRBV20-1	.	CSARAFQGNYEQYF	TGCAGTGCTAGAGCGTTCCAGGGTAACTACGAGCAGTACTTC
.	15	TRBJ2-1	TRBV7-2	.	CASRPTLGVPNEQFF	TGTGCCAGCCGACCCACCCTCGGGGTGCCCAATGAGCAGTTCTTC
TRBD1	15	TRBJ1-5	TRBV20-1	.	CSARDAGQGHQPQHF	TGCAGTGCTAGAGACGCCGGACAGGGTCATCAGCCCCAGCATTTT
TRBD1	13	TRBJ2-4	TRBV19	.	CASEQGTKNIQYF	TGTGCCAGTGAACAGGGGACCAAAAACATTCAGTACTTC
TRBD2	15	TRBJ2-3	TRBV29-1	.	CSVVGSGSSPDTQYF	TGCAGCGTTGTTGGGAGCGGGAGTTCCCCAGATACGCAGTATTTT
.	16	TRBJ2-7	TRBV4-2	.	CASSQEVGQGRYEQYF	TGTGCCAGCAGCCAAGAAGTCGGGCAGGGACGCTACGAGCAGTACTTC
TRBD1	17	TRBJ2-3	TRBV24-1	.	CATSDPGTGGGTDTQYF	TGTGCCACCAGTGACCCCGGGACAGGGGGCGGGACAGATACGCAGTATTTT
.	14	TRBJ2-5	TRBV7-2	.	CAGSVGRMQETQYF	TGTGCCGGCAGCGTCGGACGTATGCAAGAGACCCAGTACTTC
TRBD2	16	TRBJ2-3	TRBV20-1	.	CSASSGRLAGMDTQYF	TGCAGTGCTAGCTCCGGTAGACTAGCGGGTATGGATACGCAGTATTTT
TRBD2	18	TRBJ2-1	TRBV11-1	.	CASSPTSGRAKSYNEQFF	TGTGCCAGCAGCCCTACTAGCGGGAGGGCCAAATCCTACAATGAGCAGTTCTTC
TRBD2	11	TRBJ2-1	TRBV10-3	.	CAIRGGNEQFF	TGTGCCATCAGGGGGGGGAATGAGCAGTTCTTC
TRBD1	14	TRBJ2-1	TRBV20-1	.	CSALRTGIGDEQFF	TGCAGTGCTCTAAGGACAGGGATTGGGGATGAGCAGTTCTTC
.	11	TRBJ2-1	TRBV25-1	.	CASRYGDEQFF	TGTGCCAGCAGGTATGGGGATGAGCAGTTCTTC
.	15	TRBJ2-2	TRBV2	.	CASVFGATNTGELFF	TGTGCCAGCGTTTTCGGGGCCACGAACACCGGGGAGCTGTTTTTT
.	14	TRBJ2-3	TRBV10-3	few	CAYRGGGSTDTQYF	TGTGCCTACAGGGGCGGGGGCAGCACAGATACGCAGTATTTT
.	15	TRBJ2-1	TRBV20-1	.	CSARKTGTRRREQFF	TGCAGTGCTAGAAAGACCGGGACTCGACGGAGGGAGCAGTTCTTC
.	11	TRBJ2-1	TRBV20-1	many	CSAREYNEQFF	TGCAGTGCTAGGGAATACAATGAGCAGTTCTTC
TRBD2	16	TRBJ2-2	TRBV9	.	CASSKGGGSLTGELFF	TGTGCCAGCAGCAAAGGCGGCGGGAGCCTCACCGGGGAGCTGTTTTTT
.	12	TRBJ2-1	TRBV30	few	CAWSPDPSEQFF	TGTGCCTGGAGCCCAGACCCAAGTGAGCAGTTCTTC
.	13	TRBJ2-5	TRBV7-2	.	CASSSTVQGTQYF	TGTGCCAGCAGCTCGACAGTCCAGGGGACCCAGTACTTC
TRBD2	16	TRBJ2-3	TRBV7-6	few	CASSSGLAGPTDTQYF	TGTGCCAGCAGCTCGGGACTAGCGGGGCCCACAGATACGCAGTATTTT
.	11	TRBJ2-7	TRBV10-3	.	CAAGTSYEQYF	TGTGCCGCAGGGACCAGCTACGAGCAGTACTTC
TRBD2	17	TRBJ2-2	TRBV4-3	.	CASSQGSGTSNTGGLFF	TGCGCCAGCAGCCAAGGCAGCGGGACCTCCAACACCGGGGGGCTGTTTTTT